This entry lists 26 T cell receptor beta chains sequenced from one sample in a study of CD8 T cells in Susac syndrome. With random hexamers, reverse transcription was performed on about 0.5 to 1 ug of RNA. One entry per CDR3 protein results from TCRdb running MiXCR on the immunoSEQ multiplex PCR reads. The sample records fewer than 250,000 distinct CDR3 sequences, around 90% being singletons. The sample comprised CD8+ T cells from PBMCs. All receptors come from a human donor with multiple sclerosis.

The CDR3 DNA follows: TGTGCCAGCAGCTTAGACTTCCTAGAGAAGACCCAGTACTTC. Protein product: CASSLDFLEKTQYF. The rearrangement joins TRBV7-8 to TRBJ2-5, with unresolved D. V lost 1 base and J lost 6, with 12 bases in between. The length of the CDR3 is 14 residues. The germline gives CDR1 SGHVS, CDR2 FQNEAQ.

V and J are TRBV7-3 and TRBJ2-7; 10 nucleotides agree with TRBD1. There are 19 residues in the CDR3. Germline V gene data show CDR1 as SGHTA and CDR2 as FQGTGA. Trimming took 2 bases from V and 1 from J; bases not matched to a gene: 14. CDR3: CASSLPTVSRDRGSYEQYF. For the CDR3, the DNA is TGTGCCAGCAGCTTACCAACCGTGAGCCGGGACAGGGGATCCTACGAGCAGTACTTC. Variable domain in full (rest from reference TRBV7-3 and TRBJ2-7): GAGVSQTPSNKVTEKGKYVELRCDPISGHTALYWYRQSLGQGPEFLIYFQGTGAADDSGLPNDRFFAVRPEGSVSTLKIQRTERGDSAVYLCASSLPTVSRDRGSYEQYFGPGTRLTVT.

This clonotype was observed once. The chain couples TRBV9 to TRBJ1-3, with a weak D call TRBD1 (6 bases). The V end was cut by 0 bases, the J end by 0 bases, with 16 bases between. Germline lookup yields CDR1 SGDLS and CDR2 YYNGEE. CDR3 size: 18 residues. CDR3 in DNA: TGTGCCAGCAGCGTAGACGAGGACAGTTTACCCTCTGGAAACACCATATATTTT. Protein sequence: CASSVDEDSLPSGNTIYF.

Only one count was recorded for this clonotype. The chain joins TRBV7-2 to TRBJ1-2; D is undetermined. Deletions cut 2 bases from V and 5 bases from J, with 9 bases between. The CDR3 has 13 amino acids. Germline V gene data show CDR1 as SGHTA and CDR2 as FQGNSA. CDR3 loop: CASSLRASYGYTF. CDR3 DNA sequence: TGTGCCAGCAGCTTAAGGGCCTCGTATGGCTACACCTTC.

The J gene is TRBJ2-7, the V gene TRBV2; D is perhaps TRBD2 (6 bases). Between the trimmed V and J ends, which lost 6 bases and 2 bases, there was a span of 20 bases. This CDR3 is built from 16 residues. CDR1 and CDR2 from the germline V gene are SNHLY and FYNNEI. CDR3 nucleotide sequence: TGTGCCAGCAGACCCAAGTCCGGGACTGTTGCCTACGAGCAGTACTTC. It translates to CASRPKSGTVAYEQYF.

This chain links TRBV9 with TRBJ2-7; D may be TRBD1 (6 bases). The V end was cut by 4 bases, the J end by 5 bases, with 19 bases between. Looked up from germline, CDR1 is SGDLS and CDR2 is YYNGEE. The CDR3 extends over 15 amino acids. The CDR3 DNA sequence: TGTGCCAGCAGCCCCCAAGGGGGAGCGGCCCACGAGCAGTACTTC. Its protein product is CASSPQGGAAHEQYF.

The chain carries TRBV9 and TRBJ2-1, with 10 positions matching TRBD2. The CDR3 has 16 amino acids. V lost 4 bases to trimming and J lost 3 bases; unmatched junction nucleotides: 7. Germline lookup yields CDR1 SGDLS and CDR2 YYNGEE. CDR3 in amino acids: CASSPLSGRRYNEQFF. CDR3 in DNA: TGTGCCAGCAGCCCCCTTAGCGGGAGGCGCTACAATGAGCAGTTCTTC.

This clonotype was observed once. The chain is built from TRBV9 and TRBJ2-2; 7 bases fit TRBD2. V gave up 4 bases and J gave up 7 bases; unmatched junction bases: 13. CDR3 size: 16 residues. CDR1 and CDR2 from the germline V gene are SGDLS and YYNGEE. CDR3 loop: CASSPLSGGESGELFF. CDR3 DNA sequence: TGTGCCAGCAGCCCCTTGTCGGGGGGAGAGAGCGGGGAGCTGTTTTTT.

The chain carries TRBV4-1 and TRBJ1-1, with D tentatively TRBD1 (5 bases). Trimming left V 0 bases short and J 10 bases short, with 12 bases between. The CDR3 has 13 residues. Germline V gene data show CDR1 as MGHRA and CDR2 as YSYEKL. The CDR3 DNA follows: TGCGCCAGCAGCCAAGATGGGGGACGTGGAGCTTTCTTT. Translation: CASSQDGGRGAFF.

V and J are TRBV28 and TRBJ2-2; 9 nucleotides align to TRBD1. V lost 5 bases, J lost 7 bases, and 17 bases stayed unmatched. Germline lookup yields CDR1 MDHEN and CDR2 SYDVKM. The CDR3 covers 18 residues. The CDR3 spells CASSLLSGTGFNVGELFF. In nucleotides, the CDR3 is TGTGCCAGCAGTCTTCTCTCCGGGACAGGGTTTAACGTCGGGGAGCTGTTTTTT.

V usage is TRBV5-8 and J usage is TRBJ1-1; no clear D. The V end lost 0 bases, the J end lost 6 bases, and 12 bases lay between the germline ends. In germline, CDR1 is SGHTS, CDR2 YDEGEE. CDR3 length equals 14 residues. DNA for the CDR3: TGTGCCAGCAGCTTGGTACCCGTAAGGGCTGAAGCTTTCTTT. Protein: CASSLVPVRAEAFF.

This chain uses TRBV20-1 with TRBJ1-6, with TRBD1 as a possible D gene (5 bases). Trimming pared 0 bases from V and 8 bases from J, leaving 14 bases between. The germline CDR1 and CDR2 sequences are DFQATT and SNEGSKA (reference sequence). The CDR3 is 15 residues long. CDR3 residues: CSARDDRGIYSPLHF. CDR3 nucleotide sequence: TGCAGTGCTAGAGACGACAGAGGGATTTATTCACCCCTCCACTTT.

The rearrangement joins TRBV6-5 to TRBJ2-7, with a weak D call TRBD1 (5 bases). The V gene's germline CDR1 is MNHEY and CDR2 SVGAGI. The V end was cut by 6 bases, the J end by 3 bases, with 12 bases between. The CDR3 is 13 residues long. The CDR3 here is CASSYSGNYEQYF. In nucleotides, the CDR3 is TGTGCCAGCAGCTATTCAGGGAACTACGAGCAGTACTTC.

This chain links TRBV27 with TRBJ2-5; 10 bases line up with TRBD2. The CDR3 length is 17 residues. Per germline, CDR1 MNHEY and CDR2 SMNVEV (reference sequence). V lost 5 bases and J lost 3; bases outside the gene matches: 12. The DNA of the CDR3 is TGTGCCAGCAGTGATCCGGCTAGCGGGAGTATCGAAGAGACCCAGTACTTC. Translation: CASSDPASGSIEETQYF.

The chain employs TRBV27 and TRBJ2-7; perhaps TRBD1 as D (6 bases). This CDR3 is 14 amino acids long. Germline V gene data show CDR1 as MNHEY and CDR2 as SMNVEV (reference sequence). V lost 3 bases and J 2 bases, leaving 11 bases between the germline ends. DNA of the CDR3: TGTGCCAGCAGTTTCGCAGGGGCCGCCTACGAGCAGTACTTC. Translation gives CASSFAGAAYEQYF.

V gene TRBV4-3 combines with J gene TRBJ2-4; D gene uncertain. Per the germline V gene, CDR1 is LGHNA and CDR2 is YSLEER. This CDR3 contains 19 residues. V lost 0 bases and J 0 bases, leaving 18 bases between the germline ends. This CDR3 is CASSQDRFGLLLAKNIQYF. The CDR3 DNA is TGCGCCAGCAGCCAAGATAGATTCGGGCTCCTCCTAGCCAAAAACATTCAGTACTTC.

This clonotype has only a few counts. The chain uses TRBV5-4 and TRBJ2-7; D unclear. V gave up 0 bases and J gave up 1 base, with 11 bases separating them. In germline, CDR1 is SGHNT, CDR2 YYREEE (reference sequence). The CDR3 runs 15 residues. The CDR3 spells CASSLVPASSYEQYF. The CDR3 coding sequence is TGTGCCAGCAGCTTGGTTCCGGCCAGTTCCTACGAGCAGTACTTC.

V gene TRBV6-5 combines with J gene TRBJ2-2; no firm D call. Germline CDR1 reads MNHEY; CDR2 reads SVGAGI. V dropped 6 bases and J dropped 7 bases, with 9 bases sitting between them. The CDR3 has 12 amino acids. The CDR3, as DNA: TGTGCCAGCAGCACAAATAGCGGGGAGCTGTTTTTT. Amino acid sequence: CASSTNSGELFF.

The chain is built from TRBV27 and TRBJ1-1; a weak D match, TRBD1 (5 bases). The CDR3 has 16 residues. Germline CDR1 and CDR2: MNHEY and SMNVEV (reference sequence). The V end lost 3 bases, the J end lost 1 base, and 15 bases lay between the germline ends. CDR3 nucleotide sequence: TGTGCCAGCAGTTTGACCCCCGGGGGTTCGAACACTGAAGCTTTCTTT. Translating it yields CASSLTPGGSNTEAFF.

Worth noting for this clonotype: One end of the junction fails to match germline, which may point to a read error. This chain's CDR3 is CASSYSPGSEAFF. CDR3 in DNA: TGTGCCAGCAGTTACTCCCCAGGTTCTGAGGCTTTCTTT. V is TRBV6-5 and J is TRBJ1-1; D remains ambiguous. The CDR3 totals 13 residues. Germline V gene lookup returns CDR1 MNHEY and CDR2 SVGAGI.

V is TRBV12-3 or TRBV12-4 and J is TRBJ2-1, with 10 bases fitting TRBD2. The V segment lost 5 bases and the J segment 5 bases; nucleotides outside the gene matches: 9. The length of the CDR3 is 16 residues. CDR3 coding DNA: TGTGCCAGCAGTCCCCGAGGGACTAGCGTCAACAATGAGCAGTTCTTC. It encodes CASSPRGTSVNNEQFF.

This chain connects TRBV7-9 to TRBJ2-6, with D unresolved. Germline assignment: CDR1 SEHNR and CDR2 FQNEAQ (reference sequence). Trimming stripped 3 bases from V and 0 bases from J, with 15 bases between. The CDR3 sequence is 18 residues long. CDR3 amino acids: CASSFRIADTSGANVLTF. In nucleotides, the CDR3 is TGTGCCAGCAGCTTTAGGATAGCTGATACCTCTGGGGCCAACGTCCTGACTTTC. Combining the CDR3 with reference TRBV7-9 and TRBJ2-6 gives the whole variable domain DTGVSQNPRHKITKRGQNVTFRCDPISEHNRLYWYRQTLGQGPEFLTYFQNEAQLEKSRLLSDRFSAERPKGSFSTLEIQRTEQGDSAMYLCASSFRIADTSGANVLTFGAGSRLTVL.

V usage is TRBV20-1 and J usage is TRBJ2-3; 7 bases align to TRBD2. After removal of 3 bases from V and 2 bases from J, the junction contained 8 bases not matched to a gene. The CDR3 runs 15 residues. Germline CDR1 reads DFQATT; CDR2 reads SNEGSKA (reference sequence). DNA for the CDR3: TGCAGTGCTAGTCCCTTAGCGGGCAACACAGATACGCAGTATTTT. It specifies CSASPLAGNTDTQYF.

The rearrangement links TRBV9 to TRBJ1-1; the D gene is possibly TRBD1 (5 bases). V shed 4 bases and J shed 0 bases, with 13 bases lying between them. The germline CDR1 and CDR2 sequences are SGDLS and YYNGEE. The CDR3 extends over 15 amino acids. The CDR3 here is CASSPGGGMNTEAFF. DNA of the CDR3: TGTGCCAGCAGCCCTGGGGGGGGGATGAACACTGAAGCTTTCTTT.

The J gene is TRBJ2-1, the V gene TRBV4-2; TRBD2 matches at 9 bases. V dropped 0 bases and J dropped 6; count of bases not matched to a gene: 6. CDR3 size: 16 residues. Germline V gene sequence: CDR1 LGHNA, CDR2 YNFKEQ. CDR3 nucleotides: TGTGCCAGCAGCCAAGATGGCGGGAGGGGGGTCAATGAGCAGTTCTTC. Protein: CASSQDGGRGVNEQFF.

The genes are TRBV12-3 or TRBV12-4 and TRBJ2-3; tentatively, D is TRBD1 (5 bases). The V end lost 4 bases, the J end lost 5 bases, and 7 bases lay between the germline ends. The CDR3 spans 12 residues. CDR3 residues: CASSSRVDTQYF. For the CDR3, the DNA is TGTGCCAGCAGTTCCAGGGTAGATACGCAGTATTTT.